One TCR beta chain is described in this entry. The antigen is undetermined. The record originates from a study of cytomegalovirus exposure and HLA in healthy donors. As for the study in general: Within an early data release were about 85 million unique TCRs drawn from HLA-typed donors.

General observations from the study: Published work reported that the classifier diagnosed cytomegalovirus status with high specificity and sensitivity. CMV serostatus was the only recorded immune exposure for donors.

The PCR used 60 Vbeta and 13 Jbeta primers. Sequencing was performed with immunoSEQ multiplex PCR; in TCRdb, only in-frame clones are kept and a portion is missing. This table has about 140,000 clones, about 72% appearing once. Sampled while nominally healthy, donors likely had unrecorded immune exposures. The length of the CDR3 is 16 residues. Per the germline V gene, CDR1 is SGHRS and CDR2 is YFSETQ. V was clipped by 4 bases and J by 1 base, with 12 bases between them. The sample taken for sequencing was PBMCs. This receptor was identified in a man in his forties in good health and CMV-seronegative. This sequence joins TRBV5-1 and TRBJ2-6, with unresolved D. In DNA, the CDR3 is TGCGCCAGCAGCCCTGGAGTGGTATCTGGGGCCAACGTCCTGACTTTC. Its protein is CASSPGVVSGANVLTF.